This T cell receptor beta chain is from a study of T cells after posttransplantation cyclophosphamide. Germline V gene sequence: CDR1 SNHLY, CDR2 FYNNEI. The CDR3 length is 15 residues. The V end lost 5 bases, the J end lost 4 bases, and 17 bases lay between the germline ends. Generated by immunoSEQ multiplex PCR, the TCRdb table keeps only in-frame clones and is missing some. The table lists 25,000 to 30,000 clones, roughly 88% of them singletons. The rearrangement links TRBV2 to TRBJ1-2, with D perhaps matching TRBD1 (5 bases). The clonotype comes from a man over 45. Material for sequencing was PBMCs. The CDR3 protein is CASSPFPRASYGYTF. CDR3 DNA sequence: TGTGCCAGCAGTCCCTTTCCCAGGGCAAGCTATGGCTACACCTTC. The full variable domain, with the rest looked up from reference TRBV2 and TRBJ1-2, is EPEVTQTPSHQVTQMGQEVILRCVPISNHLYFYWYRQILGQKVEFLVSFYNNEISEKSEIFDDQFSVERPDGSNFTLKIRSTKLEDSAMYFCASSPFPRASYGYTFGSGTRLTVV.